The subject of this entry is one T cell receptor beta chain. The entry originates in a study of blood T cell repertoires in COVID-19. Overall study: Some COVID-19 samples were acute and others convalescent; all came from the United States, Italy and Spain. PBMCs, B-cell-depleted T cells, or T cells provided the cDNA or gDNA that made up the material.

Original processing methods: Amplifying reference gene primers gave estimates of nucleated cell counts. Repertoires were generated with immunoSEQ multiplex PCR, while TCRdb's copy carries only in-frame clones and drops some. V, J and clone size reflect that table, while D and trimming were determined from the DNA. The sample carries over 120,000 clones, around nine tenths recorded once. The germline V gene has CDR1 LGHNA and CDR2 YNFKEQ. CDR3 length equals 15 residues. The junction had 2 bases not matched to a gene; V was cut back by 0 bases and J by 4 bases. The sequenced material came from peripheral blood. The genes are TRBV4-2 and TRBJ1-3; TRBD1 matches 8 bases. The TCR originated in a woman aged 45 to 65 with active or convalescent COVID-19. Here the CDR3 reads CASSQDWTGGNTIYF. The CDR3 DNA follows: TGTGCCAGCAGCCAAGATTGGACAGGGGGAAACACCATATATTTT.